This is a list of T cell receptor beta chains from one sample in a study of blood T cell repertoires in COVID-19. Measured with immunoSEQ multiplex PCR; TCRdb has only the in-frame clones, and not every one. The table lists about 480,000 clones, more than 85% of them singletons, with more than 4% in the top ten. Sequencing was carried out using peripheral blood. The receptors derive from a woman aged 25 to 39 with acute or convalescent COVID-19. CDR3s include the opening cysteine and the closing phenylalanine or tryptophan. D genes are given only for firm matches.

d_call	v_call	j_call	cdr3_nt	cdr3_aa
TRBD1	TRBV2	TRBJ2-7	TGTGCCAGCAACGACCGGACAGGGGACCCCGGGCAGTACTTC	CASNDRTGDPGQYF
-	TRBV5-1	TRBJ1-1	TGCGCCAGCAGCTTGTTATACGGAGACACTGAAGCTTTCTTT	CASSLLYGDTEAFF
TRBD1	TRBV5-4	TRBJ2-7	TGTGCCAGCAGCTTGGCGGGACAGCGGTCCTACGAGCAGTACTTC	CASSLAGQRSYEQYF
TRBD1	TRBV10-3	TRBJ1-1	TGTGCCATCAGTGAGTCAGGACAGGTTTCCGAAGCTTTCTTT	CAISESGQVSEAFF
-	TRBV6-5	TRBJ1-2	TGTGCCAGCAGTTACGATGCATCAGGGATCGGCTACACCTTC	CASSYDASGIGYTF
-	TRBV3-1/TRBV3-2	TRBJ1-3	TGTGCCAGCAGCAGACAAGGCCCCTCTGGAAACACCATATATTTT	CASSRQGPSGNTIYF
-	TRBV4-2	TRBJ2-3	TGTGCCAGCAGCCAAGACCCCTCGGCCCTAGAGGGAGATACGCAGTATTTT	CASSQDPSALEGDTQYF
-	TRBV4-1	TRBJ1-6	TGCGCCAGCAGCCACCCCCAGGCGAGGGATTCACCCCTCCACTTT	CASSHPQARDSPLHF
TRBD1	TRBV6-1	TRBJ1-4	TGTGCCAGCAGTGATGACAGGGCCCATGCAACTAATGAAAAACTGTTTTTT	CASSDDRAHATNEKLFF
-	TRBV5-4	TRBJ2-1	TGTGCCAGCAGCTTGGGTTCAGTCAATGAGCAGTTCTTC	CASSLGSVNEQFF
TRBD1	TRBV5-4	TRBJ2-1	TGTGCCAGCAGCTTTACAGGGGATGAGCAGTTCTTC	CASSFTGDEQFF
-	TRBV6-5	TRBJ1-2	TGTGCCAGCAGCTTAGGGAGGGCGTACTATGGCTACACCTTC	CASSLGRAYYGYTF
-	TRBV5-6	TRBJ1-6	TGTGCCAGCAGCTTGACAGGATCTGATTCACCCCTCCACTTT	CASSLTGSDSPLHF